Below, 22 T cell receptor beta chains from the same sample are listed, as sequenced in a study of beta chain features in type 1 diabetes. Study findings and constraints: Shortening of TCRB CDR3s, moderate but significant, appeared in all four CD4+ subsets of Type 1 diabetes patients.

No cognate antigen is known for these TCRs. Expressed TCRB transcripts were sequenced because the isolated RNA had all been reverse transcribed beforehand. TCRdb keeps only in-frame clones here, not all; method: immunoSEQ multiplex PCR. Of hundreds of thousands of clones in the sample, over 12% are singletons; the top ten hold 0.035% to 0.045%. The source material was naive CD4+ T cells from blood. The receptors were gathered from a man in his late teens or twenties with type 1 diabetes.

This sequence joins TRBV7-2 and TRBJ2-1, with 7 bases that match TRBD1. The V gene end was trimmed by 5 bases and the J gene end by 9 bases; junction bases not matched to a gene: 13. Per germline, CDR1 SGHTA and CDR2 FQGNSA. The CDR3 runs to 15 residues. The CDR3 DNA reads as TGTGCCAGCAGCACAGACAGGGCCTCCTCGGGTGAGCAGTTCTTC. It specifies CASSTDRASSGEQFF. The whole variable domain, filled in from reference TRBV7-2 and TRBJ2-1, reads GAGVSQSPSNKVTEKGKDVELRCDPISGHTALYWYRQSLGQGLEFLIYFQGNSAPDKSGLPSDRFSAERTGGSVSTLTIQRTQQEDSAVYLCASSTDRASSGEQFFGPGTRLTVL.

J is TRBJ1-1 and V is TRBV25-1, with TRBD1 matching over 7 bases. J was trimmed by 11 bases and V by 2 bases; bases with no gene match: 5. Germline CDR1 and CDR2: MGHDK and SYGVNS. The CDR3 is 12 amino acids. CDR3 coding DNA: TGTGCCAGCAGTGAAAGGGGGCAGAGGGCTTTCTTT. Amino acid sequence: CASSERGQRAFF.

This clone was counted only a few times. This sequence joins TRBV21-1 and TRBJ1-5; TRBD1 is the table's D call and was not checked against the DNA. TRBV21-1 represents a pseudogene. This CDR3 contains 16 residues. The CDR3 bases are TGTGCCAGCAGCAAGGGGGTATCAGGGGTCAATCAGCCCCAGCATTTT. It encodes CASSKGVSGVNQPQHF.

The chain links TRBV4-1 to TRBJ1-5; 7 nucleotides match TRBD1. This CDR3 spans 17 amino acids. The ends lost 1 base at V and 1 base at J; junction bases unmatched: 7. CDR1 and CDR2 from the germline V gene are MGHRA and YSYEKL. The CDR3 spells CASSQVAGQMSNQPQHF. For the CDR3, the DNA is TGCGCCAGCAGCCAAGTGGCGGGACAGATGAGCAATCAGCCCCAGCATTTT.

The rearrangement joins TRBV30 to TRBJ1-5, with D unclear. CDR3 length equals 14 residues. CDR1 and CDR2 from the germline V gene are GTSNPN and SVGIG (reference sequence). V shed 1 base and J shed 1 base, with 8 bases lying between them. CDR3 in DNA: TGTGCCTGGAGTGGAGGCGTAAGCAATCAGCCCCAGCATTTT. The encoded protein is CAWSGGVSNQPQHF.

The chain couples TRBV21-1 to TRBJ1-5. TRBV21-1 is termed a pseudogene. The length of the CDR3 is 12 residues. This CDR3 reads CASAYSNQPQHF. The CDR3 nucleotides read TGTGCCAGCGCCTATAGCAATCAGCCCCAGCATTTT.

This clone was counted between two and nine times. The rearrangement uses TRBV18 and TRBJ2-2, with D tentatively TRBD2 (5 bases). The V and J ends lost 1 base and 1 base respectively, with 7 bases between them. The CDR3 loop spans 15 amino acids. CDR1 is KGHSH and CDR2 is LQKENI in the germline V gene. CDR3 sequence reads: CASSPLSVNTGELFF. Here the CDR3 DNA reads TGTGCCAGCTCACCACTTAGCGTGAACACCGGGGAGCTGTTTTTT.

The V call is TRBV9, the J call TRBJ2-2, with D possibly matching TRBD1 (6 bases). V shed 1 base and J shed 7 bases, with 23 bases lying between them. Germline assignment: CDR1 SGDLS and CDR2 YYNGEE. This CDR3 comprises 18 residues. The CDR3 reads CASSVRGEQGEILGELFF. The CDR3 nucleotides are TGTGCCAGCAGCGTAAGAGGAGAACAGGGTGAAATCCTCGGGGAGCTGTTTTTT. The full variable domain, with the rest looked up from reference TRBV9 and TRBJ2-2, is DSGVTQTPKHLITATGQRVTLRCSPRSGDLSVYWYQQSLDQGLQFLIQYYNGEERAKGNILERFSAQQFPDLHSELNLSSLELGDSALYFCASSVRGEQGEILGELFFGEGSRLTVL.

The rearrangement joins TRBV2 to TRBJ2-1; D is uncertain. Trimming took off 7 bases at V and 10 bases at J, with 11 bases between the two ends. This CDR3 comprises 11 residues. Germline V lookup: CDR1 SNHLY, CDR2 FYNNEI. This chain's CDR3 is CASIVVVEQFF. The CDR3 nucleotides read TGTGCCAGCATAGTGGTGGTCGAGCAGTTCTTC.

The chain is built from TRBV13 and TRBJ1-6; 7 positions match TRBD1. The CDR3 is 17 residues long. The trim removed 2 bases at V and 6 bases at J, leaving 10 bases unmatched. Germline CDR1 PRHDT, CDR2 FYEKMQ (reference sequence). This CDR3 is CASSLRGGGSGNSPLHF. CDR3 bases: TGTGCCAGCAGCTTACGGGGAGGGGGCTCTGGTAATTCACCCCTCCACTTT.

This clone turned up a few times. The same CDR3 is also encoded by other DNA sequences in this sample. V and J are TRBV2 and TRBJ2-6; D not certain. V was pared by 6 bases and J by 0 bases, with 3 bases between. CDR1 and CDR2 (germline): SNHLY, FYNNEI. The CDR3 sequence is 13 residues long. CDR3 nucleotide sequence: TGTGCCAGCAGGTCCTCTGGGGCCAACGTCCTGACTTTC. It yields the protein CASRSSGANVLTF.

This clone has just a few counts. J is TRBJ2-5 and V is TRBV9; D perhaps matches TRBD2 (5 bases). The CDR3 sequence is 14 residues long. Germline-derived CDR1 and CDR2 are SGDLS and YYNGEE. Between the trimmed V and J ends, which lost 4 bases and 5 bases, there was a span of 15 bases. CDR3 in DNA: TGTGCCAGCAGCAAAGGTCCCAGAGGGGAGACCCAGTACTTC. Translated, it gives CASSKGPRGETQYF.

The CDR3 sequence: CASSFYLAGVRTDTQYF. Here the CDR3 DNA reads TGTGCCAGCAGTTTCTACCTAGCGGGAGTTCGCACAGATACGCAGTATTTT. The V gene is TRBV27, the J gene TRBJ2-3; TRBD2 aligns across 10 bases. Germline CDR1 is MNHEY and CDR2 is SMNVEV (reference sequence). The CDR3 has 17 residues. V gave up 3 bases and J gave up 1 base; unmatched junction bases: 7.

The chain has TRBV5-1 and TRBJ2-4; TRBD2 might be the D (5 bases). The CDR3 totals 14 residues. The V end lost 0 bases, the J end lost 9 bases, and 13 bases lay between the germline ends. Germline V gene data show CDR1 as SGHRS and CDR2 as YFSETQ. The CDR3 loop reads CASSLEGGGGIQYF. The CDR3 DNA sequence: TGCGCCAGCAGCTTGGAAGGAGGTGGAGGCATTCAGTACTTC.

Ten or more counts support this clone. The chain joins TRBV7-3 to TRBJ2-1; D gene uncertain. The germline V gene encodes CDR1 SGHTA and CDR2 FQGTGA. Trimming removed 2 bases at V and 4 bases at J, with 9 bases between. This CDR3 contains 14 residues. CDR3 bases: TGTGCCAGCAGCTTAGAACCTTCTTACAATGAGCAGTTCTTC. It codes for CASSLEPSYNEQFF. Complete variable domain (other parts from reference TRBV7-3 and TRBJ2-1): GAGVSQTPSNKVTEKGKYVELRCDPISGHTALYWYRQSLGQGPEFLIYFQGTGAADDSGLPNDRFFAVRPEGSVSTLKIQRTERGDSAVYLCASSLEPSYNEQFFGPGTRLTVL.

The chain has TRBV5-1 and TRBJ1-1; no clear D. Germline CDR1 reads SGHRS; CDR2 reads YFSETQ. This CDR3 spans 14 amino acids. Trimming shortened V by 0 bases and J by 6 bases, and 12 bases separated the two germline ends. This CDR3 is CASSLERVGAEAFF. The CDR3 DNA sequence: TGCGCCAGCAGCTTGGAGCGGGTGGGCGCTGAAGCTTTCTTT.

This chain joins TRBV2 and TRBJ2-3; 7 positions match TRBD2. Per germline, CDR1 SNHLY and CDR2 FYNNEI. The CDR3 runs to 12 residues. The ends lost 9 bases at V and 6 bases at J; junction bases unmatched: 6. CDR3 region: CARTSAGDTQYF. CDR3 coding DNA: TGTGCCAGAACTAGCGCGGGGGATACGCAGTATTTT.

This clone was counted only a few times. The rearrangement joins TRBV29-1 to TRBJ2-1, with a weak D call TRBD2 (5 bases). The CDR3 is 13 amino acids. The germline V gene encodes CDR1 SQVTM and CDR2 ANQGSEA. Trimming cost V 6 bases and J 5 bases, with 14 bases left between them. Written as DNA, the CDR3 is TGCAGCGTCGATGAGGGTCGGGACAATGAGCAGTTCTTC. Its translation: CSVDEGRDNEQFF.

This clone was recorded a few times. The chain couples TRBV10-3 to TRBJ2-1, with unresolved D. V gave up 6 bases and J gave up 2 bases, with 8 bases separating them. CDR1 and CDR2 from the germline V gene are ENHRY and SYGVKD. The length of the CDR3 is 13 residues. CDR3 protein: CAIRPGAYNEQFF. The CDR3 nucleotides are TGTGCCATCAGGCCTGGAGCCTACAATGAGCAGTTCTTC.

This chain uses TRBV11-2 with TRBJ2-7; unclear D gene. V was shortened by 0 bases and J by 1 base, with 10 bases between the two germline ends. The CDR3 is 15 residues long. CDR1 and CDR2 from the germline V gene are SGHAT and FQNNGV. The CDR3 loop reads CASSLEDRMSYEQYF. CDR3 sequence (DNA): TGTGCCAGCAGCTTAGAAGATCGGATGTCCTACGAGCAGTACTTC.

J is TRBJ2-2 and V is TRBV18; the D gene is possibly TRBD1 (6 bases). CDR1 is KGHSH and CDR2 is LQKENI in the germline V gene. The CDR3 extends over 14 amino acids. V was cut by 8 bases and J by 0 bases, with 10 bases left in between. The CDR3 here is CASTWTANTGELFF. DNA for the CDR3: TGTGCCAGCACGTGGACAGCGAACACCGGGGAGCTGTTTTTT.

This clone was observed a few times. The J gene is TRBJ1-2, the V gene TRBV2; TRBD1 matches 7 bases. This CDR3 comprises 13 residues. The germline V gene has CDR1 SNHLY and CDR2 FYNNEI. Trimming cost V 8 bases and J 3 bases; bases outside gene matches: 6. CDR3 in amino acids: CASGRGLDYGYTF. The CDR3 DNA reads TGTGCCAGCGGAAGGGGGCTCGACTATGGCTACACCTTC.